These 11 T cell receptor beta chains were all obtained from the same sample, sequenced in a study of cytomegalovirus exposure and HLA in healthy donors. The PCR used 60 Vbeta and 13 Jbeta primers. TCRdb keeps only in-frame clones here, not all; method: immunoSEQ multiplex PCR. The listing records 100,000 to 150,000 clones. Sequencing was carried out using PBMCs. The receptors were sampled from a man aged 25 to 40 in good health and CMV-seronegative.

The rearrangement joins TRBV28 to TRBJ2-1, with 7 positions matching TRBD2. Looked up from germline, CDR1 is MDHEN and CDR2 is SYDVKM. The CDR3 loop spans 13 amino acids. Trimming cost V 3 bases and J 9 bases; bases outside gene matches: 5. The CDR3: CASSLTGGFEQFF. CDR3 sequence (DNA): TGTGCCAGCAGTTTGACGGGAGGTTTTGAGCAGTTCTTC.

The rearrangement links TRBV30 to TRBJ1-5; 9 bases map to TRBD1. This CDR3 spans 14 amino acids. J was trimmed by 4 bases and V by 5 bases; bases with no gene match: 6. The germline V gene encodes CDR1 GTSNPN and CDR2 SVGIG (reference sequence). This CDR3 is CAWAGGQGNQPQHF. CDR3 DNA sequence: TGTGCCTGGGCGGGAGGACAGGGGAATCAGCCCCAGCATTTT.

This chain links TRBV6-1 with TRBJ2-1, with 10 bases aligning to TRBD2. V lost 3 bases to trimming and J lost 7 bases; unmatched junction nucleotides: 6. CDR3 length: 15 residues. Per the germline V gene, CDR1 is MNHNS and CDR2 is SASEGT. The CDR3 DNA reads as TGTGCCAGCAGTGACGCTAGCGGGAGTACGAATGAGCAGTTCTTC. It translates to CASSDASGSTNEQFF.

The chain recombines TRBV5-1 with TRBJ2-5, with 7 bases fitting TRBD1. The CDR3 is made up of 15 amino acids. Trimming removed 4 bases from V and 4 bases from J; junction bases left unmatched: 10. Looked up from germline, CDR1 is SGHRS and CDR2 is YFSETQ. CDR3 in amino acids: CASSTDQGEGETQYF. The CDR3 DNA is TGCGCCAGCAGCACGGACCAGGGGGAAGGAGAGACCCAGTACTTC.

The rearrangement links TRBV6-1 to TRBJ1-1; D possibly corresponds to TRBD1 (6 bases). CDR1 is MNHNS, CDR2 SASEGT, per germline. The ends were cut back, 6 bases at V and 10 bases at J, with 18 bases in the middle. This CDR3 region has 13 residues. The CDR3 reads CASSQFPPRGAFF. Written as DNA, the CDR3 is TGTGCCAGCAGCCAATTCCCCCCCAGGGGAGCTTTCTTT.

The rearrangement links TRBV7-9 to TRBJ2-7; TRBD2 agrees at 12 bases. The CDR3 is made up of 15 amino acids. Germline loops: CDR1 SEHNR, CDR2 FQNEAQ (reference sequence). The J segment lost 4 bases and the V segment lost 5 bases, leaving 6 bases of the junction unmatched. The CDR3 loop reads CASSATSGRRYEQYF. In DNA, the CDR3 is TGTGCCAGCAGCGCAACTAGCGGGAGGCGGTACGAGCAGTACTTC.

J is TRBJ1-5 and V is TRBV28; 8 bases are shared with TRBD1. The CDR3 length is 15 residues. In germline, CDR1 is MDHEN, CDR2 SYDVKM. J gave up 6 bases and V 4 bases, and 8 bases lay outside the gene matches. The CDR3 bases are TGTGCCAGCAGTTGGGGGGCAGGGGGCAGTCAGCCCCAGCATTTT. Its protein is CASSWGAGGSQPQHF. The whole variable domain, remainder taken from reference TRBV28 and TRBJ1-5, is DVKVTQSSRYLVKRTGEKVFLECVQDMDHENMFWYRQDPGLGLRLIYFSYDVKMKEKGDIPEGYSVSREKKERFSLILESASTNQTSMYLCASSWGAGGSQPQHFGDGTRLSIL.

This chain links TRBV5-5 with TRBJ1-5; TRBD1 matches at 9 bases. CDR3 length: 15 residues. Germline V gene sequence: CDR1 SGHKS, CDR2 YYEKEE (reference sequence). Trimming took 5 bases from V and 4 from J; bases not matched to a gene: 7. CDR3 region: CASSKTGGSNQPQHF. CDR3 bases: TGTGCCAGCAGTAAGACAGGGGGTAGTAATCAGCCCCAGCATTTT.

The chain joins TRBV6-4 to TRBJ2-2, with 7 positions matching TRBD2. Germline loops: CDR1 MRHNA, CDR2 SNTAGT. Unmatched junction bases numbered 6, after V lost 0 bases and J lost 2 bases. The CDR3 has 17 amino acids. CDR3 sequence reads: CASSDSPSGANTGELFF. For the CDR3, the DNA is TGTGCCAGCAGTGACTCGCCCAGCGGGGCTAACACCGGGGAGCTGTTTTTT.

This chain links TRBV5-1 with TRBJ2-7, with a weak D call TRBD2 (6 bases). Trimming cost V 3 bases and J 0 bases, with 19 bases left between them. CDR3 length: 17 residues. Per the germline V gene, CDR1 is SGHRS and CDR2 is YFSETQ. CDR3 residues: CASSSGRRGAYSYEQYF. DNA of the CDR3: TGCGCCAGCAGCTCGGGACGGCGGGGCGCTTACTCCTACGAGCAGTACTTC. The full variable domain, completed using reference TRBV5-1 and TRBJ2-7, is KAGVTQTPRYLIKTRGQQVTLSCSPISGHRSVSWYQQTPGQGLQFLFEYFSETQRNKGNFPGRFSGRQFSNSRSEMNVSTLELGDSALYLCASSSGRRGAYSYEQYFGPGTRLTVT.

V and J are TRBV7-8 and TRBJ2-7; 7 bases are shared with TRBD1. The trim removed 1 base at V and 2 bases at J, leaving 2 bases unmatched. Germline V gene data show CDR1 as SGHVS and CDR2 as FQNEAQ. The CDR3 has 14 amino acids. CDR3 DNA sequence: TGTGCCAGCAGCTTAGTGGGACAGACCTACGAGCAGTACTTC. Translated, it gives CASSLVGQTYEQYF.